This T cell receptor (beta chain) was retrieved from a study of T-cell memory formation after mild COVID-19. Study background: For the most part, TCR clusters were specific to one donor.

Comment on this clonotype: Its antigen is unknown.

Trimming shortened V by 4 bases and J by 4 bases, and 8 bases separated the two germline ends. The CDR3 runs to 12 residues. From germline, CDR1 is SGHRS and CDR2 YFSETQ. Via MiXCR, TCRdb re-called the 5' RACE reads, giving one row per CDR3 protein. The sample has approximately 260,000 distinct CDR3 sequences, around 16% seen once. Study-level results: Memory cells collected pre-infection included some clones that later responded, suggesting cross-reactive memory joined. Balance between CD4 and CD8 was seen in clones contracting day 15 to 85, and a CD4+ lean was seen in later expanders.

The specimen sequenced was PBMCs or a T cell subset sorted from them (not recorded which). The clonotype originates from a young man who had mild COVID-19 (a few samples of this study predate the infection). Cell type and time point are not known. The J gene is TRBJ1-1, the V gene TRBV5-1; the D gene is possibly TRBD1 (5 bases). The CDR3 sequence is CASSEGRTEAFF. The CDR3 DNA is TGCGCCAGCAGCGAGGGGCGCACTGAAGCTTTCTTT.